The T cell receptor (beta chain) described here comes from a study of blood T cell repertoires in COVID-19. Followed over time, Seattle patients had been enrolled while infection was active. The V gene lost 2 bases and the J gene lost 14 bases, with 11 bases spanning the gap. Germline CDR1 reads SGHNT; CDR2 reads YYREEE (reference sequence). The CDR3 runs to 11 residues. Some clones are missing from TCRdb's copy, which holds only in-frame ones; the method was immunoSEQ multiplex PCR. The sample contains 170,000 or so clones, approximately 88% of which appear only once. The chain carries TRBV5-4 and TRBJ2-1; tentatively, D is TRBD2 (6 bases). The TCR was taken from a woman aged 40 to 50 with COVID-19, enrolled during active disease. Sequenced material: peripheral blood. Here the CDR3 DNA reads TGTGCCAGCAGCTTCGGGGGAATGGAGTTCTTC. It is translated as CASSFGGMEFF.